The T cell receptor beta chain described here comes from a study of blood T cell repertoires in COVID-19. Overall study context: COVID-19 samples collected from the United States, Italy and Spain covered acute and convalescent phases. PBMCs, B-cell-depleted T cells, or T cells were the source of the cDNA or gDNA that made up the material.

Trimming took off 3 bases at V and 6 bases at J, with 12 bases between the two ends. Germline V gives CDR1 ENHRY, CDR2 SYGVKD. The CDR3 is 14 amino acids. Original processing methods: Estimated nucleated cell counts came from reference gene primer amplification. Assay: immunoSEQ multiplex PCR; the TCRdb copy retains only in-frame clones and omits some. That table furnishes V, J and clone size, whereas the DNA furnished D and trimming. Here the sample spans some 87,000 clones, around 85% being singletons. The V gene is TRBV10-3, the J gene TRBJ2-1; possibly TRBD2 for D (5 bases). The sequencing sample was made of peripheral blood. The TCR comes from a woman aged 70-85 years with active or convalescent COVID-19. CDR3 region: CAISEERELNEQFF. CDR3 nucleotides: TGTGCCATCAGTGAAGAGAGGGAGCTCAATGAGCAGTTCTTC.